Below are 31 T cell receptor beta chains sequenced from a single sample in a study of monozygotic twins with inflammatory bowel disease. TCRdb re-called the 5' RACE reads, yielding one record per CDR3 amino acid sequence without DNA. The specimen's table records 150,000 to 200,000 distinct CDR3 sequences. Sequencing was performed on blood. The receptors were sampled from a human donor with ulcerative colitis or Crohn's disease, or a healthy co-twin of an affected twin (not recorded which).

The rearrangement uses TRBV7-2 and TRBJ2-1; as DNA is missing, the TRBD1 call by TCRdb cannot be tested. Germline assignment: CDR1 SGHTA and CDR2 FQGNSA. This CDR3 has 15 amino acids. CDR3 sequence reads: CASAGAGVSYNEQFF.

The V call is TRBV7-3, the J call TRBJ2-3. The CDR3 sequence is 15 residues long. Germline CDR1 SGHTA, CDR2 FQGTGA. This CDR3 reads CASSLNPSRTDTQYF.

The chain combines TRBV20-1 with TRBJ2-1; lacking DNA, the TRBD2 call made by TCRdb goes unchecked. CDR1 is DFQATT and CDR2 is SNEGSKA in the germline V gene (reference sequence). CDR3 size: 14 residues. This CDR3 is CSAQLAGLNNEQFF.

This chain connects TRBV5-1 to TRBJ2-3; the D call from TCRdb, TRBD1, cannot be confirmed without DNA. The CDR3 loop spans 16 amino acids. Germline assignment: CDR1 SGHRS and CDR2 YFSETQ. The CDR3 sequence: CASSSRTRGTGDTQYF. The whole variable domain, filled in from reference TRBV5-1 and TRBJ2-3, reads KAGVTQTPRYLIKTRGQQVTLSCSPISGHRSVSWYQQTPGQGLQFLFEYFSETQRNKGNFPGRFSGRQFSNSRSEMNVSTLELGDSALYLCASSSRTRGTGDTQYFGPGTRLTVL.

The V gene is TRBV20-1, the J gene TRBJ2-3. CDR1 and CDR2 (germline): DFQATT, SNEGSKA (reference sequence). The CDR3 runs to 12 residues. The CDR3 loop reads CSAQEIADTQYF.

The chain recombines TRBV6-5 with TRBJ2-7; the D gene TCRdb calls, TRBD1, cannot be checked with no DNA. The CDR3 has 16 residues. Per the germline V gene, CDR1 is MNHEY and CDR2 is SVGAGI. The CDR3 region is CASSYSQGTETYEQYF.

The chain employs TRBV10-3 and TRBJ1-1; there is no DNA to check the TCRdb D call of TRBD1. This CDR3 region has 14 residues. CDR1 is ENHRY and CDR2 is SYGVKD in the germline V gene. This chain's CDR3 is CAISEYRENTEAFF.

The chain has TRBV27 and TRBJ2-7; TCRdb designates TRBD1, a call that cannot be tested without DNA. The CDR3 length is 16 residues. From germline, CDR1 is MNHEY and CDR2 SMNVEV (reference sequence). The CDR3 protein is CASSVNRDRGIYEQYF.

V gene TRBV20-1 combines with J gene TRBJ2-2. Per the germline V gene, CDR1 is DFQATT and CDR2 is SNEGSKA (reference sequence). The CDR3 spans 14 residues. CDR3 residues: CSARDWKRAGELFF.

V and J are TRBV9 and TRBJ2-7; the D call of TRBD1 rests on TCRdb alone, since no DNA is present to check it. Germline V gene data show CDR1 as SGDLS and CDR2 as YYNGEE. The CDR3 is made up of 12 amino acids. The CDR3 protein is CASSVEGGEQYF. Together with reference TRBV9 and TRBJ2-7, the CDR3 gives the full variable domain: DSGVTQTPKHLITATGQRVTLRCSPRSGDLSVYWYQQSLDQGLQFLIQYYNGEERAKGNILERFSAQQFPDLHSELNLSSLELGDSALYFCASSVEGGEQYFGPGTRLTVT.

The V call is TRBV12-3 or TRBV12-4, the J call TRBJ2-1; checking the TCRdb D call of TRBD2 is not possible without DNA. CDR3 length: 20 residues. The CDR3 reads CASRSLGYRTSGRGYNEQFF.

The V gene is TRBV7-2, the J gene TRBJ2-2; TCRdb reports TRBD1, a call that lacks DNA to check it against. The germline V gene encodes CDR1 SGHTA and CDR2 FQGNSA. This CDR3 region has 15 residues. The CDR3 protein is CASSLGTANTEELFF.

CDR3 sequence: CASSLGRGVYNEQFF. The rearrangement joins TRBV28 to TRBJ2-1; TCRdb gives TRBD1 as the D gene, but with no DNA this cannot be confirmed. The CDR3 covers 15 residues. Germline V lookup: CDR1 MDHEN, CDR2 SYDVKM.

The chain couples TRBV20-1 to TRBJ2-5; TCRdb's D gene call, TRBD1, goes unchecked for lack of DNA. From germline, CDR1 is DFQATT and CDR2 SNEGSKA (reference sequence). This CDR3 has 18 amino acids. CDR3 protein: CSARRYGDRGLPQETQYF.

The chain uses TRBV5-4 and TRBJ2-1; with no DNA, the TCRdb D assignment of TRBD2 cannot be verified. Germline V gene data show CDR1 as SGHNT and CDR2 as YYREEE (reference sequence). This CDR3 comprises 16 residues. The CDR3 loop reads CASSLGGLADYNEQFF.

This chain links TRBV20-1 with TRBJ1-2; the D call of TRBD1 rests on TCRdb alone, since no DNA is present to check it. The germline CDR1 and CDR2 sequences are DFQATT and SNEGSKA (reference sequence). The length of the CDR3 is 15 residues. CDR3: CSASYGGAPGGGYTF.

The V call is TRBV7-2, the J call TRBJ2-7; the TCRdb D gene call, TRBD1, has no DNA to confirm it. Germline CDR1 and CDR2: SGHTA and FQGNSA. The CDR3 consists of 14 residues. CDR3 in amino acids: CASSLRGGPYEQYF.

The rearrangement uses TRBV6-5 and TRBJ2-1; the TCRdb D gene call, TRBD2, has no DNA to confirm it. The CDR3 is made up of 17 amino acids. Germline loops: CDR1 MNHEY, CDR2 SVGAGI. This chain's CDR3 is CASTKTIAGVSYNEQFF.

V and J are TRBV15 and TRBJ2-5. Germline loops: CDR1 LNHNV, CDR2 YYDKDF (reference sequence). The CDR3 contains 15 residues. CDR3 protein: CATSRVSTRQETQYF.

The chain links TRBV28 to TRBJ2-5; there is no DNA to check the TCRdb D call of TRBD1. This CDR3 contains 14 residues. Germline V gene sequence: CDR1 MDHEN, CDR2 SYDVKM. CDR3 in amino acids: CASSDRGGDETQYF.

CDR3 loop: CASSDSGTGVETQYF. The chain carries TRBV7-2 and TRBJ2-5; the TRBD1 assignment by TCRdb is unverifiable without DNA. The CDR3 runs to 15 residues. The germline V gene encodes CDR1 SGHTA and CDR2 FQGNSA.

The chain has TRBV12-3 or TRBV12-4 and TRBJ1-1; TCRdb's assignment of TRBD1 cannot be checked, as there is no DNA. The CDR3 is 21 residues long. CDR3 residues: CASSFYPGQGVRDLMNTEAFF.

J is TRBJ2-7 and V is TRBV5-1; without DNA, the TCRdb call of TRBD1 cannot be checked. CDR3 length equals 14 residues. Germline V CDR1 and CDR2: SGHRS, YFSETQ. CDR3 protein: CASSSRDRVYEQYF.

V usage is TRBV20-1 and J usage is TRBJ2-7. The length of the CDR3 is 14 residues. The germline gives CDR1 DFQATT, CDR2 SNEGSKA (reference sequence). CDR3 sequence reads: CSARHNSHSIEQYF.

The genes are TRBV2 and TRBJ2-7; TCRdb's assignment of TRBD1 cannot be checked, as there is no DNA. CDR3 length: 15 amino acids. Germline V CDR1 and CDR2: SNHLY, FYNNEI. The CDR3 loop is CASSGDRASSNEQYF.

The chain recombines TRBV7-9 with TRBJ1-1; TCRdb's D call of TRBD1 is untestable without DNA. CDR3 size: 12 residues. Germline CDR1 SEHNR, CDR2 FQNEAQ (reference sequence). CDR3 residues: CASSRGANEAFF.

The chain recombines TRBV11-2 with TRBJ2-7; TCRdb calls TRBD2, which cannot be checked without DNA. This CDR3 is built from 14 residues. Per germline, CDR1 SGHAT and CDR2 FQNNGV. CDR3 amino acids: CASSFGTSGGSKYF.

This chain links TRBV5-6 with TRBJ2-3; TCRdb calls TRBD1, which cannot be checked without DNA. The CDR3 is made up of 17 amino acids. Germline loops: CDR1 SGHDT, CDR2 YYEEEE. The CDR3: CASSVPGPPGRTDTQYF.

The chain links TRBV29-1 to TRBJ1-1. CDR1 is SQVTM and CDR2 is ANQGSEA in the germline V gene. The length of the CDR3 is 14 residues. CDR3: CSASQWGEATEAFF. Complete variable domain (other parts from reference TRBV29-1 and TRBJ1-1): SAVISQKPSRDICQRGTSLTIQCQVDSQVTMMFWYRQQPGQSLTLIATANQGSEATYESGFVIDKFPISRPNLTFSTLTVSNMSPEDSSIYLCSASQWGEATEAFFGQGTRLTVV.

J is TRBJ2-1 and V is TRBV5-1; TCRdb returns TRBD1, unconfirmable since there is no DNA. CDR1 is SGHRS, CDR2 YFSETQ, per germline. The CDR3 is 15 residues long. CDR3 sequence: CASSYVGQTEGEQFF.

The CDR3 sequence: CATSTTSATSDTQYF. The chain carries TRBV24-1 and TRBJ2-3; the TCRdb call, TRBD2, lacks DNA for checking. The CDR3 covers 15 residues. CDR1 and CDR2 from the germline V gene are KGHDR and SFDVKD.